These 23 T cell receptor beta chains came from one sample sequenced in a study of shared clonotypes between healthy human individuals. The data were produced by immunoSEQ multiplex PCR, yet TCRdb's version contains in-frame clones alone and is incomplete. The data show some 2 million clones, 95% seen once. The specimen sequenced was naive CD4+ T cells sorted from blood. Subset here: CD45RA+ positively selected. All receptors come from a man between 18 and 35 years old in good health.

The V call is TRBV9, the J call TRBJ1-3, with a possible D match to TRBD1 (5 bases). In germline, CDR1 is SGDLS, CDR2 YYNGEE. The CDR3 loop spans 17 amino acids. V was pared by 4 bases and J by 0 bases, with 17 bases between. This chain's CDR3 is CASSPEGRMFSGNTIYF. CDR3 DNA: TGTGCCAGCAGCCCAGAGGGGCGGATGTTCTCTGGAAACACCATATATTTT.

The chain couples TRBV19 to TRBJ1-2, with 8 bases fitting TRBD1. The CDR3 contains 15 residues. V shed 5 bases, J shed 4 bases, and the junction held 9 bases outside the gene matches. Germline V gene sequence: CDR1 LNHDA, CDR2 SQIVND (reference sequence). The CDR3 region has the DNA TGTGCCAGTAGTCTCGGACAGGGAATTAGCTATGGCTACACCTTC. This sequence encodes CASSLGQGISYGYTF. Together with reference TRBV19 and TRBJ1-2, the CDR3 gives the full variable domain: DGGITQSPKYLFRKEGQNVTLSCEQNLNHDAMYWYRQDPGQGLRLIYYSQIVNDFQKGDIAEGYSVSREKKESFPLTVTSAQKNPTAFYLCASSLGQGISYGYTFGSGTRLTVV.

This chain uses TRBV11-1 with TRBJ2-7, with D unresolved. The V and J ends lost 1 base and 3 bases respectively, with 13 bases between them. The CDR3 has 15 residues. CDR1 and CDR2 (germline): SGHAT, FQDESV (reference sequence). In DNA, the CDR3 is TGTGCCAGCAGCTTAGGCCACGCAGGCAACTACGAGCAGTACTTC. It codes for CASSLGHAGNYEQYF.

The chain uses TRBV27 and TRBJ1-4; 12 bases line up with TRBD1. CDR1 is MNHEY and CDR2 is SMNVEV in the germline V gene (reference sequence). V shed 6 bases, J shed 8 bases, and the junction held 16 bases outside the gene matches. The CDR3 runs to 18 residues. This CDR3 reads CASSRAFGTGGEKEKLFF. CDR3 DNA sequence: TGTGCCAGCAGCCGAGCGTTCGGGACAGGGGGCGAAAAGGAAAAACTGTTTTTT.

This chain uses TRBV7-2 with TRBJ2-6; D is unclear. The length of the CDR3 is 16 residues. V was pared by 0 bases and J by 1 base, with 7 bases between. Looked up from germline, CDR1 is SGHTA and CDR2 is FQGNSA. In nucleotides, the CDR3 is TGTGCCAGCAGCTTAGCGCCAACGTCTGGGGCCAACGTCCTGACTTTC. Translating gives CASSLAPTSGANVLTF.

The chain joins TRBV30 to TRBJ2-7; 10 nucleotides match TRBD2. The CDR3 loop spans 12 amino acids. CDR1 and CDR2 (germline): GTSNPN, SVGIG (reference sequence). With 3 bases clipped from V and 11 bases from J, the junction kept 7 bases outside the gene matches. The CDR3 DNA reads TGTGCCTGGAGCCTCCCCGGGACTAGCGAGTACTTC. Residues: CAWSLPGTSEYF.

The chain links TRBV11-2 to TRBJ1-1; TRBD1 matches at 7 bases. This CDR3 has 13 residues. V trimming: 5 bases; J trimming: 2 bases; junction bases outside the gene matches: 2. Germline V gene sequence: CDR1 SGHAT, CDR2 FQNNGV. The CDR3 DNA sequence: TGTGCCAGCAGCGCAGGGGGTAACACTGAAGCTTTCTTT. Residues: CASSAGGNTEAFF.

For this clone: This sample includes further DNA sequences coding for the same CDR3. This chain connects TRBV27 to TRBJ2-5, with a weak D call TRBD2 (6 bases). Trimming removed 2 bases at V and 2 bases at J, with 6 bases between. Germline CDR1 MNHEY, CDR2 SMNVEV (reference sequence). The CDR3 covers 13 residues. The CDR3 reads CASSLRGQETQYF. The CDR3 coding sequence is TGTGCCAGCAGTTTACGGGGGCAAGAGACCCAGTACTTC.

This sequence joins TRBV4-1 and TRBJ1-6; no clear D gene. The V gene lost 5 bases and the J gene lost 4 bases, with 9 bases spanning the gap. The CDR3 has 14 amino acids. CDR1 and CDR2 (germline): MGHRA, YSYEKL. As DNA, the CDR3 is TGCGCCAGCAGCAGTGGGGAATATAATTCACCCCTCCACTTT. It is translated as CASSSGEYNSPLHF.

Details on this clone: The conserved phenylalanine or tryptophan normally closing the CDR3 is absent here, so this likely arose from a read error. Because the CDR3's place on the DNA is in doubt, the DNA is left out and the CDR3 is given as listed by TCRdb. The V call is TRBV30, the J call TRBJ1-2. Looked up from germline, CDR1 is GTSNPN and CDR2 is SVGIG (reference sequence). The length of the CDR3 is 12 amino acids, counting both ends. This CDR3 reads CAWSTTGPELFP.

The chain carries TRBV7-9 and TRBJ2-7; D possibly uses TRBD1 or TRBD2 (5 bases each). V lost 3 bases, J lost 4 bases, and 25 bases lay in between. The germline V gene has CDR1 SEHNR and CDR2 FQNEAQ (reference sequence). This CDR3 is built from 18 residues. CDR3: CASSFNPPGRPGSYEQYF. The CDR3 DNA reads TGTGCCAGCAGCTTCAATCCCCCGGGACGCCCCGGCAGTTACGAGCAGTACTTC.

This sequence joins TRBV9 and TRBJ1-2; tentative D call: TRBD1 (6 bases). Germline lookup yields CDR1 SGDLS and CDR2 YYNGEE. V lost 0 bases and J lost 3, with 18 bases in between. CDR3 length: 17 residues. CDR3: CASSVGAGVNPYYGYTF. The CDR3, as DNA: TGTGCCAGCAGCGTAGGGGCAGGGGTTAACCCATACTATGGCTACACCTTC.

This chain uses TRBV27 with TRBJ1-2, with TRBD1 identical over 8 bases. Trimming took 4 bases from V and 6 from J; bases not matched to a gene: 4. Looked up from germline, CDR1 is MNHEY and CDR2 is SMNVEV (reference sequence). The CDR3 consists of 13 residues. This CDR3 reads CASSWAGGNGYTF. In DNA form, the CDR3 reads TGTGCCAGCAGTTGGGCAGGGGGCAATGGCTACACCTTC.

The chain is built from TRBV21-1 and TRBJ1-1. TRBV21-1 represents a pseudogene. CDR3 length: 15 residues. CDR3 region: CASSKDVPANTEAFF. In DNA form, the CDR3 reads TGTGCCAGCAGCAAAGATGTCCCTGCGAACACTGAAGCTTTCTTT.

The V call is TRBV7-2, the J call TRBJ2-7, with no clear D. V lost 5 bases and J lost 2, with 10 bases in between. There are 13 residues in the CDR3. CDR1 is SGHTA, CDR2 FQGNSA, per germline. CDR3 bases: TGTGCCAGCAGCCCAAGGGTCCCCTACGAGCAGTACTTC. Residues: CASSPRVPYEQYF.

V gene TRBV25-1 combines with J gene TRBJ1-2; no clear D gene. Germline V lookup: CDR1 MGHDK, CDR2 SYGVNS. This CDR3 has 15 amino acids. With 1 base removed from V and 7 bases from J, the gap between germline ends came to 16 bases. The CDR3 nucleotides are TGTGCCAGCAGTGAATTGGACGCCGACTATGCTGGCTACACCTTC. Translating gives CASSELDADYAGYTF.

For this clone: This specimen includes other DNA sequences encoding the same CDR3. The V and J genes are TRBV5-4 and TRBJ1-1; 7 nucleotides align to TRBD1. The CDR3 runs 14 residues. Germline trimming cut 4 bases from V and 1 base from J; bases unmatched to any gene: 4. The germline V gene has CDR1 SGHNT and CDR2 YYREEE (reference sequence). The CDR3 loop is CASSLRQGNTEAFF. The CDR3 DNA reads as TGTGCCAGCAGCCTGAGACAGGGGAACACTGAAGCTTTCTTT.

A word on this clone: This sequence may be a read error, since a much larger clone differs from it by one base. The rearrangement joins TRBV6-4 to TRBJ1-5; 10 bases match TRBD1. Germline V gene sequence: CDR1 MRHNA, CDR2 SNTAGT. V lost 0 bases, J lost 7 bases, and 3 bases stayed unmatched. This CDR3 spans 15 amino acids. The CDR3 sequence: CASSDSGQGGQPQHF. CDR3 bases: TGTGCCAGCAGTGACTCAGGACAGGGGGGGCAGCCCCAGCATTTT.

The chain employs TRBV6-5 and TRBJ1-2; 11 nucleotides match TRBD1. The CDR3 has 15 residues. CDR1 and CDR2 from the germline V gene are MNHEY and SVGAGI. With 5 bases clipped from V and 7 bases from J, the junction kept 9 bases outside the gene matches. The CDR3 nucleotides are TGTGCCAGCAGTCGCCCCGGGACAGGGGGTCTTGGCTACACCTTC. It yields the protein CASSRPGTGGLGYTF.

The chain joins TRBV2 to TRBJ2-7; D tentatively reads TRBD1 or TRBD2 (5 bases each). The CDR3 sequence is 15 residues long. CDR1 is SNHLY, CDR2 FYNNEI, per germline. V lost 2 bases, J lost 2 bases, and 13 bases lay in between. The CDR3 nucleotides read TGTGCCAGCAGTGAACGGGGCAGGCGTCCCTACGAGCAGTACTTC. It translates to CASSERGRRPYEQYF.

CDR3 loop: CASSEGQGSYEQYF. CDR3 DNA sequence: TGTGCCAGCAGCGAGGGACAGGGGTCCTACGAGCAGTACTTC. J is TRBJ2-7 and V is TRBV28; TRBD1 agrees at 10 bases. V was clipped by 6 bases and J by 1 base; unmatched bases: 3. There are 14 residues in the CDR3. Germline values: CDR1 MDHEN, CDR2 SYDVKM.

The CDR3 bases are TGTGCCAGCAGCTTTGGAACGACAGGGGGCGGTGAAAAACTGTTTTTT. This encodes CASSFGTTGGGEKLFF. The gene calls are TRBV7-2 and TRBJ1-4, with TRBD1 matching 10 bases. The trim removed 3 bases at V and 7 bases at J, leaving 8 bases unmatched. This CDR3 has 16 amino acids. The germline CDR1 and CDR2 sequences are SGHTA and FQGNSA.

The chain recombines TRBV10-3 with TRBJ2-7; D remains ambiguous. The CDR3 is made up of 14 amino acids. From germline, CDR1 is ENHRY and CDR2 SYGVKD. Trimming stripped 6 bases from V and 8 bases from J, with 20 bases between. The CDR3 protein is CAISPLTLNRQQYF. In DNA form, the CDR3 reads TGTGCCATCAGCCCTTTGACCCTAAACCGGCAGCAGTACTTC.